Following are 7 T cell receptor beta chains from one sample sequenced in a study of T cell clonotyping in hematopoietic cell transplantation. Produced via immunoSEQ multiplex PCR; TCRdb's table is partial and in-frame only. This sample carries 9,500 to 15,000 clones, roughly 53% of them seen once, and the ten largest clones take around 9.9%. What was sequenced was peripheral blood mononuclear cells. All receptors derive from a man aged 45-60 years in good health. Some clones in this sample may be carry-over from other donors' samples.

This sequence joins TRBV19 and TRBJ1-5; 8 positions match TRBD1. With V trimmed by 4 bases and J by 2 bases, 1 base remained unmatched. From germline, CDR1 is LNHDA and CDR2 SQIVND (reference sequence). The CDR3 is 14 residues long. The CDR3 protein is CASSTTGGNQPQHF. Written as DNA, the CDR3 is TGTGCCAGTAGTACGACAGGGGGCAATCAGCCCCAGCATTTT.

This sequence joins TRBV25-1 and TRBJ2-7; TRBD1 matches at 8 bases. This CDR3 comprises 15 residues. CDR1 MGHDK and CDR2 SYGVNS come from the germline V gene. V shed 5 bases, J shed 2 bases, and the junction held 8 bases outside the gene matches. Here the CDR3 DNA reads TGTGCCAGCAGTCCTCAGAACAGGGGGACCTACGAGCAGTACTTC. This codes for CASSPQNRGTYEQYF.

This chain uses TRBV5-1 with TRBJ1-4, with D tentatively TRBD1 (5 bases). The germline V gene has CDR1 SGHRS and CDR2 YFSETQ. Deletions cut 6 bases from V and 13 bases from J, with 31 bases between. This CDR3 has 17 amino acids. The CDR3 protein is CASTDHPLSGAQRGLFF. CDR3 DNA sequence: TGCGCCAGCACGGACCACCCACTATCCGGGGCCCAACGGGGACTGTTTTTT.

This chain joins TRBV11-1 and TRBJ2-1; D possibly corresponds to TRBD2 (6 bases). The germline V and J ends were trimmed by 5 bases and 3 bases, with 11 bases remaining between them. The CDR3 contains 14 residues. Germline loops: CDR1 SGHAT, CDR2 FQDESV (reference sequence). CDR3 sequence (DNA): TGTGCCAGCAGCCCGGCTAGCGTCTACAATGAGCAGTTCTTC. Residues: CASSPASVYNEQFF. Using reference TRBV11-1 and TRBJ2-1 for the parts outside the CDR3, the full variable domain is EAEVAQSPRYKITEKSQAVAFWCDPISGHATLYWYRQILGQGPELLVQFQDESVVDDSQLPKDRFSAERLKGVDSTLKIQPAELGDSAMYLCASSPASVYNEQFFGPGTRLTVL.

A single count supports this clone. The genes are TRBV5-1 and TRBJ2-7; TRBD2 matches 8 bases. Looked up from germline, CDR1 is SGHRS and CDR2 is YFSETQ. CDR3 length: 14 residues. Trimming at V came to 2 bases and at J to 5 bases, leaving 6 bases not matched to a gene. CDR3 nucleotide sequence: TGCGCCAGCAGCTTTACCCGGGAGGGAGACGAGCAGTACTTC. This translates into CASSFTREGDEQYF.

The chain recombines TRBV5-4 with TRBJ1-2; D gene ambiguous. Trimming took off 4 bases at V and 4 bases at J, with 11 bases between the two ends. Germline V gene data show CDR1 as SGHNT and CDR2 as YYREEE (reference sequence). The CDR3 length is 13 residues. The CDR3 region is CASSPTQSYGYTF. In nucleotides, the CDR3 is TGTGCCAGCAGCCCGACCCAGAGCTATGGCTACACCTTC.

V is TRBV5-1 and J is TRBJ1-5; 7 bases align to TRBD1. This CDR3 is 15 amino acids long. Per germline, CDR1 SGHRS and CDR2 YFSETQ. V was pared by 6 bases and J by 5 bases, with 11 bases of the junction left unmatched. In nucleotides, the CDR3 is TGCGCCAGCACCCTGACAGGGAGGGAGGATCAGCCCCAGCATTTT. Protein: CASTLTGREDQPQHF.